The 10 T cell receptor beta chains below all came from one sample that was sequenced in a study of control samples from healthy donors and cancer patients. Assay: immunoSEQ multiplex PCR; the TCRdb copy retains only in-frame clones and omits some. Of tens of thousands of clones in the sample, about 80% are singletons; the top ten hold less than 15%. The sample comprised blood. These receptor sequences come from a man between 45 and 60 years old in good health.

The V call is TRBV5-1, the J call TRBJ1-2; TRBD1 is a possible D gene (5 bases). The CDR3 is made up of 13 amino acids. Between the trimmed V and J ends, which lost 3 bases and 3 bases, there was a span of 9 bases. Germline loops: CDR1 SGHRS, CDR2 YFSETQ. This chain's CDR3 is CASSYGGDYGYTF. CDR3 nucleotide sequence: TGCGCCAGCAGCTACGGGGGTGACTATGGCTACACCTTC.

The chain recombines TRBV30 with TRBJ2-2; D possibly uses TRBD1 or TRBD2 (5 bases each). Germline assignment: CDR1 GTSNPN and CDR2 SVGIG (reference sequence). V was clipped by 0 bases and J by 4 bases, with 9 bases between them. This CDR3 comprises 14 residues. The CDR3 DNA reads as TGTGCCTGGAGTGTTTGGGGGTCCACCGGGGAGCTGTTTTTT. Translation: CAWSVWGSTGELFF.

The chain uses TRBV28 and TRBJ2-5; TRBD2 agrees at 12 bases. Germline assignment: CDR1 MDHEN and CDR2 SYDVKM. V shed 7 bases and J 5 bases; nucleotides not matched to a gene: 11. CDR3 length: 16 residues. The CDR3 here is CASTQGTSGYVETQYF. Here the CDR3 DNA reads TGTGCCAGCACACAAGGGACTAGCGGGTATGTGGAGACCCAGTACTTC.

The chain is built from TRBV18 and TRBJ2-7, with D perhaps matching TRBD1 (5 bases). This CDR3 is 14 amino acids long. The V gene lost 1 base and the J gene lost 5 bases, with 12 bases spanning the gap. The germline V gene has CDR1 KGHSH and CDR2 LQKENI. The CDR3 here is CASSPQQGSDEQYF. The CDR3 DNA reads TGTGCCAGCTCACCACAGCAGGGATCAGACGAGCAGTACTTC.

The CDR3 region is CASSKPGTSGGRDTQYF. Here the CDR3 DNA reads TGTGCCAGCAGCAAACCCGGGACTAGCGGGGGGAGAGATACGCAGTATTTT. The chain combines TRBV4-2 with TRBJ2-3; 15 bases are shared with TRBD2. The CDR3 covers 17 residues. V trimming: 5 bases; J trimming: 5 bases; junction bases outside the gene matches: 8. Germline loops: CDR1 LGHNA, CDR2 YNFKEQ.

This clone has only one observation. This chain links TRBV28 with TRBJ1-5; D is ambiguous. CDR1 MDHEN and CDR2 SYDVKM come from the germline V gene. CDR3 length: 12 amino acids. The V end lost 3 bases, the J end lost 8 bases, and 8 bases lay between the germline ends. This CDR3 reads CASSFATKPQHF. CDR3 sequence (DNA): TGTGCCAGCAGTTTCGCAACTAAGCCCCAGCATTTT.

Regarding this clone: The sample has other DNA sequences that encode this CDR3 too. The rearrangement uses TRBV27 and TRBJ2-3; D is ambiguous. The V gene lost 9 bases and the J gene lost 1 base, with 17 bases spanning the gap. The CDR3 sequence is 15 residues long. Germline CDR1 reads MNHEY; CDR2 reads SMNVEV (reference sequence). The CDR3 loop is CASSPQALGTDTQYF. In DNA, the CDR3 is TGTGCCAGTAGCCCCCAGGCTCTAGGCACAGATACGCAGTATTTT.

The gene calls are TRBV6-2 or TRBV6-3 and TRBJ2-5, with a weak D call TRBD1 (6 bases). V was pared by 2 bases and J by 5 bases, with 12 bases between. Per germline, CDR1 MNHEY and CDR2 SVGEGT. The CDR3 totals 14 residues. In DNA form, the CDR3 reads TGTGCCAGCAGTTACCATGGACAGCGGGAGACCCAGTACTTC. It specifies CASSYHGQRETQYF.

The J gene is TRBJ2-2, the V gene TRBV7-2; 9 bases align to TRBD2. Germline CDR1 SGHTA, CDR2 FQGNSA. Unmatched junction bases numbered 11, after V lost 2 bases and J lost 7 bases. This CDR3 is built from 17 residues. The CDR3, as DNA: TGTGCCAGCAGCTTACTAGGGCTAGCGGGACTAGGCGGGGAGCTGTTTTTT. It codes for CASSLLGLAGLGGELFF.

This sequence joins TRBV14 and TRBJ2-3, with 8 bases lining up with TRBD2. The length of the CDR3 is 21 residues. The ends lost 0 bases at V and 0 bases at J; junction bases unmatched: 17. Germline V lookup: CDR1 SGHDN, CDR2 FVKESK. The CDR3 spells CASSQDSTFRLLAASTDTQYF. The DNA for the CDR3 is TGTGCCAGCAGCCAAGATTCCACTTTTCGGTTACTAGCGGCAAGCACAGATACGCAGTATTTT.